The clone carrying this TCR beta chain was detected many times. Antigen specificity is unknown. Study-wide results and caveats: Tumor Tregs overlapped most with tumor, then blood, naive CD4+ cells. Whole repertoires were not studied in the larger cohort, only one V-J beta rearrangement. Tumor memory CD4+ T cell TCR gene usage clustered with blood and lymph node memory CD4+ cells and lymph node naive CD4+ cells.

Germline trimming cut 4 bases from V and 3 bases from J; bases unmatched to any gene: 5. The CDR3 spans 13 residues. The germline V gene encodes CDR1 GTSNPN and CDR2 SVGIG (reference sequence). Constant-region reverse primers amplified full-length variable regions, followed by semi-nested Nested Universal Primer A PCR. TCRdb re-analysed the 5' RACE reads in MiXCR, keeping a single row per CDR3 protein. There are roughly 30,000 distinct CDR3 sequences in the sample; over 25% occur only once, and about 2.5% lies in the top ten. The sorted Tregs were CD4+CD25+CD127-/low cells. This clonotype was obtained from a female donor with breast cancer. The source material was tumor-infiltrating Tregs sorted from the breast tumor. The V call is TRBV30, the J call TRBJ1-1; TRBD1 matches 7 bases. The CDR3 DNA is TGTGCCTGGACCACCCAGGGGGACACTGAAGCTTTCTTT. Translated: CAWTTQGDTEAFF.